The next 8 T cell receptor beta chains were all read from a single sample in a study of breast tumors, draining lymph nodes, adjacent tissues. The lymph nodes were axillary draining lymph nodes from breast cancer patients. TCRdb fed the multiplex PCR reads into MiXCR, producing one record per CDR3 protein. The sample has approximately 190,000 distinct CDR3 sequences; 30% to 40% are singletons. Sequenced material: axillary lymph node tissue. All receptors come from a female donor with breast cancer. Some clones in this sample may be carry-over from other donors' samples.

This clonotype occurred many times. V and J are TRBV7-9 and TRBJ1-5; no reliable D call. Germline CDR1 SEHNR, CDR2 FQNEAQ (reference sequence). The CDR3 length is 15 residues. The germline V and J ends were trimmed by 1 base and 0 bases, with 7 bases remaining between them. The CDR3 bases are TGTGCCAGCAGCTTAGGGACTTATAGCAATCAGCCCCAGCATTTT. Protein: CASSLGTYSNQPQHF. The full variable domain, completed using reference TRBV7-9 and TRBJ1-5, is DTGVSQNPRHKITKRGQNVTFRCDPISEHNRLYWYRQTLGQGPEFLTYFQNEAQLEKSRLLSDRFSAERPKGSFSTLEIQRTEQGDSAMYLCASSLGTYSNQPQHFGDGTRLSIL.

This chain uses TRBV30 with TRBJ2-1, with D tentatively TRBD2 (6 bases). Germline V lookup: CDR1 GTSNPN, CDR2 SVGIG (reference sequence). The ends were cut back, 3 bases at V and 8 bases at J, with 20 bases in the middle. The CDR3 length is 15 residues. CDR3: CAWRTGLPRTYEQFF. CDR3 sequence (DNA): TGTGCCTGGAGGACGGGACTCCCGAGGACTTATGAGCAGTTCTTC.

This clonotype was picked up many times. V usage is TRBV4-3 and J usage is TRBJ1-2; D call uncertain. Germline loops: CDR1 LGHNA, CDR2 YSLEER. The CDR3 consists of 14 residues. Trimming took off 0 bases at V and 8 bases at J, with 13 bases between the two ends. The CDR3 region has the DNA TGCGCCAGCAGCCAAGAGGGCTATTCGGGGGGCTACACCTTC. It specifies CASSQEGYSGGYTF.

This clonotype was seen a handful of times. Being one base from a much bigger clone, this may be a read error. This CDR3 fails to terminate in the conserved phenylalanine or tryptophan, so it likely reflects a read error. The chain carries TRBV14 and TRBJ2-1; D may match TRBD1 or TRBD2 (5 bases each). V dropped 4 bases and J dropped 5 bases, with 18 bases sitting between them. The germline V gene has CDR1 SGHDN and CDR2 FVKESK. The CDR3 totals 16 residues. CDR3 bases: TGTGCCAGCAGCCGAAAGACTGGGGGAATAAACAATGAGCAGTTCCTC. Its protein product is CASSRKTGGINNEQFL.

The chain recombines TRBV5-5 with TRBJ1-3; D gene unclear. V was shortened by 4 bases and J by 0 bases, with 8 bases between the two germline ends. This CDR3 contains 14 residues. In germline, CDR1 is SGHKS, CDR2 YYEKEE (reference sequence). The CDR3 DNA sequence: TGTGCCAGCAGCGTCACTCGCTCTGGAAACACCATATATTTT. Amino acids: CASSVTRSGNTIYF.

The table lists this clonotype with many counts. The CDR3 bases are TGTGCCAGCAGAGTGGACCTCGCGAACACCGGGGAGCTGTTTTTT. Protein: CASRVDLANTGELFF. The chain carries TRBV6-1 and TRBJ2-2; the D is unclear. The V and J ends lost 6 bases and 0 bases respectively, with 11 bases between them. The CDR3 has 15 residues. The V gene's germline CDR1 is MNHNS and CDR2 SASEGT.

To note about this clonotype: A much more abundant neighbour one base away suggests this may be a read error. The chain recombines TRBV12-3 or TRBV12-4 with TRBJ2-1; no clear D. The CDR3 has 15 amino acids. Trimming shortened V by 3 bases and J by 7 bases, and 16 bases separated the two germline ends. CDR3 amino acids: CASSFVLGSTNEQFF. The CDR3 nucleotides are TGTGCCAGCAGTTTCGTCCTAGGTTCCACAAATGAGCAGTTCTTC.

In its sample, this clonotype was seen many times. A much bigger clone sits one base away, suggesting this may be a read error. CDR3 residues: CAARPLARTGELFF. DNA of the CDR3: TGTGCCGCCAGGCCCCTAGCGAGGACCGGGGAGCTGTTTTTT. J is TRBJ2-2 and V is TRBV15; D is perhaps TRBD2 (6 bases). The CDR3 contains 14 residues. Germline CDR1 is LNHNV and CDR2 is YYDKDF (reference sequence).